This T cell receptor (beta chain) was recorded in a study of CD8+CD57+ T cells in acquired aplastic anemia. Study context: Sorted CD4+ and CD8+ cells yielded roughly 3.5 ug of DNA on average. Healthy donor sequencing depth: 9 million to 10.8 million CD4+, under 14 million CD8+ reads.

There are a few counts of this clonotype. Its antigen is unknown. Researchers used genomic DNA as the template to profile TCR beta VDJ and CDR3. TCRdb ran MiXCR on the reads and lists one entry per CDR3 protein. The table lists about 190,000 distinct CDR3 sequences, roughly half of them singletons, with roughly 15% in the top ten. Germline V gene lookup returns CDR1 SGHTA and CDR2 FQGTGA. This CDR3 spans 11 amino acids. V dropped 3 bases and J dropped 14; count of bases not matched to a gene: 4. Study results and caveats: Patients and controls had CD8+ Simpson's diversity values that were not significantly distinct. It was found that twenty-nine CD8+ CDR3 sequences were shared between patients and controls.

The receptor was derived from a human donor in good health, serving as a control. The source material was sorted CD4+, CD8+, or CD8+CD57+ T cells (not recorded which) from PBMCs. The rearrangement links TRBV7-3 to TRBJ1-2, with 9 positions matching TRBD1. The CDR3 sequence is CASSLDRGLTF. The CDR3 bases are TGTGCCAGCAGCTTGGACAGGGGCTTAACCTTC.